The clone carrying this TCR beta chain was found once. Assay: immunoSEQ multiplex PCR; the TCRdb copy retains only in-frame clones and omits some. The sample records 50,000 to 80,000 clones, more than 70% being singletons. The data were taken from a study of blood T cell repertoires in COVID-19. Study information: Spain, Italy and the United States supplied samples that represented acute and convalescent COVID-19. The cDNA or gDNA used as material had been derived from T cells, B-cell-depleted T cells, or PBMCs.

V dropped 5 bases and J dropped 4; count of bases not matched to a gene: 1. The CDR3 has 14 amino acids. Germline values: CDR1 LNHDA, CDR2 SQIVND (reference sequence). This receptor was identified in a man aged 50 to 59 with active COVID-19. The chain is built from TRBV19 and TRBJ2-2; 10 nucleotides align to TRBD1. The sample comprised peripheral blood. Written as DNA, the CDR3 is TGTGCCAGTAGTTGGACAGGGGGCACCGGGGAGCTGTTTTTT. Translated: CASSWTGGTGELFF.